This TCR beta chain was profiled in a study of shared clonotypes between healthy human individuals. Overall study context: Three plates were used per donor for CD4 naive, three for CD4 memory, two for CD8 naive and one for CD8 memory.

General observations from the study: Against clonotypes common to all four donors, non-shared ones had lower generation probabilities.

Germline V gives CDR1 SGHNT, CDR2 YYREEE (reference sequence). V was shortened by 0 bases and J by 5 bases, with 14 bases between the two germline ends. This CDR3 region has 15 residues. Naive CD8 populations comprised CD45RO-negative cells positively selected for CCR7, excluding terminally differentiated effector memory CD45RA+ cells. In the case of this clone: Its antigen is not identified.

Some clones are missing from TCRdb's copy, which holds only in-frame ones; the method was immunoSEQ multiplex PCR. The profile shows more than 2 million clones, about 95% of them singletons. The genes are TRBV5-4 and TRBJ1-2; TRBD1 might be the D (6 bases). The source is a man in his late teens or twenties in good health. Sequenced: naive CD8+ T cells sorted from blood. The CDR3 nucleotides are TGTGCCAGCAGCTTGGAGTCAGGGGATGGGTATGGCTACACCTTC. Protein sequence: CASSLESGDGYGYTF.